This T cell receptor beta chain was documented in a study of cytomegalovirus exposure and HLA in healthy donors. Study-wide background: The approximately 120 validation repertoires, a later analysis reported, used the same platform as the approximately 670 repertoires from the first cohort.

Sequencing used immunoSEQ multiplex PCR; TCRdb keeps in-frame clones, though not all of them. The table shows 60,000 to 70,000 clones, with approximately 92% occurring only once. As regards this clone: The antigen is undetermined.

The study, taken as a whole, reports: Reportedly, diagnosis of cytomegalovirus status by the classifier showed high specificity and sensitivity. Altogether, 160 or so TCR beta chains were recorded as cytomegalovirus-associated.

CDR1 and CDR2 (germline): SGHRS, YFSETQ. The CDR3 runs 16 residues. Trimming removed 8 bases from V and 5 bases from J; junction bases left unmatched: 13. Sequencing was done on a sample of PBMCs. The chain carries TRBV5-1 and TRBJ2-2, with 9 bases aligning to TRBD2. The receptor's source is a man younger than 35 in good health and CMV-seropositive. The CDR3 reads CASESGAGGYTGELFF. DNA for the CDR3: TGCGCCAGTGAGTCTGGAGCGGGAGGTTATACCGGGGAGCTGTTTTTT.